These 21 T cell receptor beta chains were sequenced from one sample in a study of siplizumab effects on memory and regulatory T cells. Sequenced by immunoSEQ multiplex PCR; TCRdb stores in-frame clones only, minus some. The sample yields some 46,000 clones, nearly 95% seen once. Material: CD8+ T cells sorted from blood. These receptors came from a human donor in good health.

This chain uses TRBV9 with TRBJ1-1, with TRBD1 as a possible D gene (6 bases). With 2 bases removed from V and 5 bases from J, the gap between germline ends came to 13 bases. Germline lookup yields CDR1 SGDLS and CDR2 YYNGEE. The length of the CDR3 is 14 residues. CDR3 region: CASSVRQDWTEAFF. Written as DNA, the CDR3 is TGTGCCAGCAGCGTTAGACAGGACTGGACTGAAGCTTTCTTT.

V and J are TRBV7-2 and TRBJ2-1, with D perhaps given as TRBD1 or TRBD2 (5 bases each). CDR3 length: 11 residues. The germline CDR1 and CDR2 sequences are SGHTA and FQGNSA. V lost 5 bases, J lost 15 bases, and 14 bases lay in between. The CDR3 spells CASSQTGTGFF. CDR3 sequence (DNA): TGTGCCAGCAGCCAGACCGGGACGGGGTTCTTC.

The chain uses TRBV28 and TRBJ2-3; no definite D call. Germline CDR1 is MDHEN and CDR2 is SYDVKM. Trimming shortened V by 2 bases and J by 0 bases, and 9 bases separated the two germline ends. The CDR3 extends over 15 amino acids. Here the CDR3 DNA reads TGTGCCAGCAGTTTAGTCCAGACTAGCACAGATACGCAGTATTTT. Its translation: CASSLVQTSTDTQYF.

The rearrangement links TRBV27 to TRBJ2-7; maybe TRBD1 (5 bases). The CDR3 consists of 14 residues. Trimming left V 2 bases short and J 5 bases short, with 13 bases between. CDR1 and CDR2 from the germline V gene are MNHEY and SMNVEV (reference sequence). CDR3 nucleotide sequence: TGTGCCAGCAGTTTAGGCCAGGGATGGGACGAGCAGTACTTC. The encoded protein is CASSLGQGWDEQYF.

V and J are TRBV29-1 and TRBJ2-5, with TRBD1 matching over 9 bases. V lost 6 bases to trimming and J lost 5 bases; unmatched junction nucleotides: 13. This CDR3 is 15 amino acids long. Germline V gene sequence: CDR1 SQVTM, CDR2 ANQGSEA. The CDR3 DNA reads as TGCAGCGTACCCCCGAGGACAGGGGTGTTGGAGACCCAGTACTTC. It encodes CSVPPRTGVLETQYF.

The chain is built from TRBV9 and TRBJ2-5; D remains ambiguous. From germline, CDR1 is SGDLS and CDR2 YYNGEE. This CDR3 has 15 residues. The V end was cut by 3 bases, the J end by 0 bases, with 12 bases between. CDR3 sequence reads: CASSEWATHQETQYF. The CDR3, as DNA: TGTGCCAGCAGCGAGTGGGCTACCCACCAAGAGACCCAGTACTTC.

This clone was counted between two and nine times. The chain joins TRBV4-1 to TRBJ1-5; weak D call: TRBD1 (6 bases). Germline V gene sequence: CDR1 MGHRA, CDR2 YSYEKL. The germline V and J ends were trimmed by 0 bases and 4 bases, with 10 bases remaining between them. The CDR3 runs to 15 residues. The CDR3 bases are TGCGCCAGCAGCCAAGATACAGGGAGTAATCAGCCCCAGCATTTT. It is translated as CASSQDTGSNQPQHF.

The chain uses TRBV28 and TRBJ2-7; tentatively, D is TRBD2 (5 bases). Per the germline V gene, CDR1 is MDHEN and CDR2 is SYDVKM. V lost 5 bases and J lost 4, with 18 bases in between. This CDR3 is 15 amino acids long. The DNA of the CDR3 is TGTGCCAGCAGTCAGAGGGCAGGAACCTCTTACGAGCAGTACTTC. This gives the protein CASSQRAGTSYEQYF.

V is TRBV10-2 and J is TRBJ1-1, with D unclear. CDR3 length: 14 amino acids. Trimming took 2 bases from V and 1 from J, leaving 8 bases between them. Germline lookup yields CDR1 WSHSY and CDR2 SAAADI. The CDR3 spells CASSEAAKNTEAFF. CDR3 in DNA: TGCGCCAGCAGTGAGGCAGCCAAGAACACTGAAGCTTTCTTT.

This chain uses TRBV7-9 with TRBJ2-7; D possibly corresponds to TRBD1 (6 bases). Germline V CDR1 and CDR2: SEHNR, FQNEAQ (reference sequence). V lost 1 base and J 3 bases, leaving 7 bases between the germline ends. The CDR3 runs to 13 residues. The CDR3 bases are TGTGCCAGCAGCTTAGTCAGGGGCTACGAGCAGTACTTC. Translation gives CASSLVRGYEQYF.

The rearrangement links TRBV5-1 to TRBJ1-2; no clear D gene. Germline lookup yields CDR1 SGHRS and CDR2 YFSETQ. The germline V and J ends were trimmed by 3 bases and 5 bases, with 8 bases remaining between them. The CDR3 loop spans 12 amino acids. CDR3 protein: CASSWENYGYTF. The CDR3 DNA reads TGCGCCAGCAGCTGGGAGAATTATGGCTACACCTTC.

The V call is TRBV28, the J call TRBJ2-1; weak D call: TRBD2 (6 bases). Germline V gene sequence: CDR1 MDHEN, CDR2 SYDVKM. The germline V and J ends were trimmed by 6 bases and 4 bases, with 10 bases remaining between them. CDR3 size: 13 residues. The CDR3 is CASSLSGYNEQFF. The CDR3, as DNA: TGTGCCAGCAGCCTCAGCGGGTACAATGAGCAGTTCTTC.

The chain uses TRBV11-1 and TRBJ2-7; 9 bases are a match to TRBD1. V lost 5 bases, J lost 3 bases, and 11 bases stayed unmatched. In germline, CDR1 is SGHAT, CDR2 FQDESV (reference sequence). The CDR3 contains 16 residues. CDR3 DNA: TGTGCCAGCAGCCAACGGTTTGGACAGGGGAGCTACGAGCAGTACTTC. Translated, it gives CASSQRFGQGSYEQYF.

In its sample, this clone was seen once. This rearrangement joins TRBV28 to TRBJ2-1, with D possibly being TRBD1 (5 bases). Germline V lookup: CDR1 MDHEN, CDR2 SYDVKM. With 4 bases removed from V and 3 bases from J, the gap between germline ends came to 10 bases. This CDR3 spans 14 amino acids. The chain's CDR3 is CASSSRQGYNEQFF. CDR3 coding DNA: TGTGCCAGCAGTTCAAGGCAGGGCTACAATGAGCAGTTCTTC.

The V call is TRBV9, the J call TRBJ2-2; D is unresolved. This CDR3 is built from 14 residues. Germline-derived CDR1 and CDR2 are SGDLS and YYNGEE. Trimming cost V 3 bases and J 5 bases, with 11 bases left between them. CDR3 loop: CASSASSVTGELFF. Written as DNA, the CDR3 is TGTGCCAGCAGCGCTTCTTCGGTTACCGGGGAGCTGTTTTTT. Complete variable domain (other parts from reference TRBV9 and TRBJ2-2): DSGVTQTPKHLITATGQRVTLRCSPRSGDLSVYWYQQSLDQGLQFLIQYYNGEERAKGNILERFSAQQFPDLHSELNLSSLELGDSALYFCASSASSVTGELFFGEGSRLTVL.

The chain combines TRBV6-5 with TRBJ1-5; no reliable D call. Germline CDR1 is MNHEY and CDR2 is SVGAGI. V was cut by 0 bases and J by 4 bases, with 7 bases left in between. The CDR3 extends over 14 amino acids. DNA of the CDR3: TGTGCCAGCAGTTACTCAGGTCCTAATCAGCCCCAGCATTTT. It yields the protein CASSYSGPNQPQHF.

The rearrangement links TRBV28 to TRBJ2-6; TRBD1 or TRBD2 may be the D gene (5 bases each). Germline CDR1 reads MDHEN; CDR2 reads SYDVKM. The CDR3 totals 17 residues. Trimming cost V 4 bases and J 0 bases, with 13 bases left between them. CDR3 amino acids: CASSSGTSISGANVLTF. DNA of the CDR3: TGTGCCAGCAGTTCCGGGACGTCTATCTCTGGGGCCAACGTCCTGACTTTC. Looking up the rest from reference TRBV28 and TRBJ2-6 gives the full variable domain: DVKVTQSSRYLVKRTGEKVFLECVQDMDHENMFWYRQDPGLGLRLIYFSYDVKMKEKGDIPEGYSVSREKKERFSLILESASTNQTSMYLCASSSGTSISGANVLTFGAGSRLTVL.

The genes are TRBV7-6 and TRBJ1-2; no clear D gene. The CDR3 contains 17 residues. The germline gives CDR1 SGHVS, CDR2 FNYEAQ. V dropped 5 bases and J dropped 0 bases, with 19 bases sitting between them. This CDR3 is CASSPLLEGIANYGYTF. CDR3 bases: TGTGCCAGCAGCCCCCTCCTGGAGGGTATTGCTAACTATGGCTACACCTTC.

The CDR3 loop reads CASSLGQTDYNEQFF. The CDR3 nucleotides are TGCGCCAGCAGCTTAGGCCAGACAGATTACAATGAGCAGTTCTTC. The V gene is TRBV4-1, the J gene TRBJ2-1; D may be TRBD1 (5 bases). The germline gives CDR1 MGHRA, CDR2 YSYEKL. V was shortened by 5 bases and J by 4 bases, with 15 bases between the two germline ends. The CDR3 consists of 15 residues.

The chain recombines TRBV5-1 with TRBJ2-1; TRBD1 matches 7 bases. CDR3 size: 14 residues. Germline values: CDR1 SGHRS, CDR2 YFSETQ. J gave up 6 bases and V 0 bases, and 3 bases lay outside the gene matches. DNA of the CDR3: TGCGCCAGCAGCTTGGACAGGGGATTCAATGAGCAGTTCTTC. It translates to CASSLDRGFNEQFF.

The rearrangement uses TRBV29-1 and TRBJ2-5; 8 bases align to TRBD2. Germline trimming cut 6 bases from V and 5 bases from J; bases unmatched to any gene: 5. There are 12 residues in the CDR3. The V gene's germline CDR1 is SQVTM and CDR2 ANQGSEA. In nucleotides, the CDR3 is TGCAGCGTGATACCTAGCGGGGAGACCCAGTACTTC. This sequence encodes CSVIPSGETQYF. Full variable domain (outside the CDR3, taken from reference TRBV29-1 and TRBJ2-5): SAVISQKPSRDICQRGTSLTIQCQVDSQVTMMFWYRQQPGQSLTLIATANQGSEATYESGFVIDKFPISRPNLTFSTLTVSNMSPEDSSIYLCSVIPSGETQYFGPGTRLLVL.